Below, one T cell receptor (beta chain) is given with its context. The target antigen is unknown. The assay was immunoSEQ multiplex PCR, and TCRdb's table has in-frame clones only and misses some. The table lists 35,000 to 55,000 clones, more than 85% of them singletons. CDR3 length equals 14 residues. The V end was cut by 5 bases, the J end by 5 bases, with 16 bases between. Germline assignment: CDR1 SGHAT and CDR2 FQNNGV. The data derive from a study of cytomegalovirus exposure and HLA in healthy donors. General study points: The classifier, whose performance was assessed in both the original and validation cohorts, reportedly diagnosed cytomegalovirus status with high specificity and sensitivity. Cytomegalovirus-associated status was assigned to fewer than 200 TCR beta chains. The study found most TCR sequences rare, yet found some public TCRs in many donors.

This TCR was sampled from a woman younger than 35 in good health and CMV-seronegative. The sequencing input was PBMCs. V usage is TRBV11-2 and J usage is TRBJ2-7, with D possibly being TRBD2 (5 bases). CDR3 in DNA: TGTGCCAGCAGCCTCCGACCGGGAACCGACGAGCAGTACTTC. Translating it yields CASSLRPGTDEQYF.